This entry lists 14 T cell receptor beta chains sequenced from one sample in a study of blood T cell repertoires in COVID-19. Profiling relied on immunoSEQ multiplex PCR, and the TCRdb table lists in-frame clones only, not all of them. This table holds approximately 260,000 clones, about 86% found once. Sequenced sample: peripheral blood. These receptors were taken from an elderly woman with acute or convalescent COVID-19.

The rearrangement links TRBV9 to TRBJ2-2; D not certain. Trimming took off 2 bases at V and 4 bases at J, with 6 bases between the two ends. The CDR3 is 13 residues long. Germline CDR1 is SGDLS and CDR2 is YYNGEE. CDR3 residues: CASSVQSTGELFF. As DNA, the CDR3 is TGTGCCAGCAGCGTTCAGTCCACCGGGGAGCTGTTTTTT.

The chain is built from TRBV2 and TRBJ1-4; TRBD1 matches at 9 bases. This CDR3 spans 14 amino acids. The germline CDR1 and CDR2 sequences are SNHLY and FYNNEI. The trim removed 4 bases at V and 7 bases at J, leaving 4 bases unmatched. The CDR3 sequence: CASSGGTGREKLFF. The CDR3 coding sequence is TGTGCCAGCAGTGGTGGGACAGGGCGTGAAAAACTGTTTTTT.

The chain uses TRBV6-5 and TRBJ1-1; D not certain. Germline loops: CDR1 MNHEY, CDR2 SVGAGI. The V and J ends lost 6 bases and 8 bases respectively, with 16 bases between them. The CDR3 consists of 13 residues. In nucleotides, the CDR3 is TGTGCCAGCAGCGCCAGGCAAGGCGACGAAGCTTTCTTT. Residues: CASSARQGDEAFF.

The chain combines TRBV2 with TRBJ2-5, with 10 bases identical to TRBD2. This CDR3 has 16 amino acids. Trimming at V came to 4 bases and at J to 5 bases, leaving 10 bases not matched to a gene. Germline-derived CDR1 and CDR2 are SNHLY and FYNNEI. CDR3 sequence reads: CASSAQGLAGAETQYF. CDR3 DNA sequence: TGTGCCAGCAGTGCGCAGGGGCTAGCGGGGGCGGAGACCCAGTACTTC.

This clone appeared once. Because the CDR3's place on the DNA is in doubt, the DNA is left out and the CDR3 is given as listed by TCRdb. The chain recombines TRBV28 with TRBJ1-5. Germline loops: CDR1 MDHEN, CDR2 SYDVKM. The CDR3 is 12 residues long, ends included. CDR3 sequence: CASSSSDQPQHF.

The V and J genes are TRBV2 and TRBJ1-5; D unresolved. Per the germline V gene, CDR1 is SNHLY and CDR2 is FYNNEI. Trimming took off 0 bases at V and 7 bases at J, with 10 bases between the two ends. The CDR3 length is 14 residues. The CDR3 reads CASSEAVKRQPQHF. The CDR3 DNA sequence: TGTGCCAGCAGTGAAGCAGTCAAGCGACAGCCCCAGCATTTT.

V is TRBV28 and J is TRBJ1-1; possibly TRBD1 for D (6 bases). Germline-derived CDR1 and CDR2 are MDHEN and SYDVKM. This CDR3 region has 13 residues. Trimming took 6 bases from V and 4 from J, leaving 12 bases between them. The CDR3 here is CASRGTPVTEAFF. The CDR3 DNA is TGTGCCAGCAGGGGGACACCCGTCACTGAAGCTTTCTTT.

This chain's CDR3 is CASSPGLNYGYTF. In DNA form, the CDR3 reads TGTGCCAGCAGCCCGGGACTGAACTATGGCTACACCTTC. V and J are TRBV5-6 and TRBJ1-2, with D perhaps matching TRBD1 (5 bases). Germline V gene sequence: CDR1 SGHDT, CDR2 YYEEEE. Between the trimmed V and J ends, which lost 4 bases and 2 bases, there was a span of 9 bases. The CDR3 runs to 13 residues.

The chain uses TRBV28 and TRBJ1-4; tentatively, D is TRBD1 (6 bases). The CDR3 is 15 amino acids. Trimming left V 4 bases short and J 0 bases short, with 9 bases between. Germline CDR1 reads MDHEN; CDR2 reads SYDVKM. CDR3 in amino acids: CASSSDRSTNEKLFF. As DNA, the CDR3 is TGTGCCAGCAGTTCGGACAGATCAACTAATGAAAAACTGTTTTTT.

The chain combines TRBV18 with TRBJ2-5, with TRBD1 identical over 10 bases. Germline CDR1 KGHSH, CDR2 LQKENI. CDR3 size: 15 residues. Trimming removed 3 bases from V and 2 bases from J; junction bases left unmatched: 3. CDR3 DNA sequence: TGTGCCAGCTCACCGACAGGGGGCGCGCAAGAGACCCAGTACTTC. Its translation: CASSPTGGAQETQYF. The variable domain in full, with the rest retrieved from reference TRBV18 and TRBJ2-5, is NAGVMQNPRHLVRRRGQEARLRCSPMKGHSHVYWYRQLPEEGLKFMVYLQKENIIDESGMPKERFSAEFPKEGPSILRIQQVVRGDSAAYFCASSPTGGAQETQYFGPGTRLLVL.

The chain carries TRBV10-3 and TRBJ2-1, with D possibly matching TRBD1 (6 bases). The CDR3 length is 13 residues. The germline CDR1 and CDR2 sequences are ENHRY and SYGVKD. Trimming pared 3 bases from V and 6 bases from J, leaving 9 bases between. The CDR3 sequence: CAISEPRGNEQFF. The CDR3 DNA is TGTGCCATCAGTGAACCCAGGGGCAATGAGCAGTTCTTC.

This clone was picked up a small number of times. The chain carries TRBV6-5 and TRBJ1-2; TRBD1 agrees at 7 bases. Germline assignment: CDR1 MNHEY and CDR2 SVGAGI. There are 15 residues in the CDR3. With V trimmed by 7 bases and J by 1 base, 9 bases remained unmatched. The CDR3 spells CASTTGSGGNYGYTF. The CDR3 DNA reads as TGTGCCAGCACCACCGGGTCAGGGGGTAACTATGGCTACACCTTC.

The rearrangement uses TRBV7-3 and TRBJ2-3; D might be TRBD1 (5 bases). The germline V and J ends were trimmed by 2 bases and 2 bases, with 11 bases remaining between them. In germline, CDR1 is SGHTA, CDR2 FQGTGA. The CDR3 loop spans 15 amino acids. The CDR3 here is CASSLGAGDTDTQYF. The CDR3 coding sequence is TGTGCCAGCAGCTTAGGGGCAGGAGACACAGATACGCAGTATTTT. Filled out from reference TRBV7-3 and TRBJ2-3, the complete variable domain reads GAGVSQTPSNKVTEKGKYVELRCDPISGHTALYWYRQSLGQGPEFLIYFQGTGAADDSGLPNDRFFAVRPEGSVSTLKIQRTERGDSAVYLCASSLGAGDTDTQYFGPGTRLTVL.

The chain is built from TRBV11-2 and TRBJ1-2; perhaps TRBD1 as D (6 bases). The V and J ends lost 5 bases and 4 bases respectively, with 17 bases between them. The CDR3 runs 15 residues. CDR1 is SGHAT, CDR2 FQNNGV, per germline. The CDR3 is CASSPLDRRFYGYTF. The DNA for the CDR3 is TGTGCCAGCAGCCCGTTGGACAGAAGATTCTATGGCTACACCTTC.